This T cell receptor beta chain stems from a study of T-cell reconstitution after alpha-beta-depleted transplantation in children. Study results and limitations: The origin of alpha-beta T cells about two months after transplant was reportedly several hundred expanded graft clones. After transplant, high TCRbeta diversity at day 60 in some patients arose from surviving recipient T cells and thymic progenitors. A year had passed since transplant, and T-cell counts and diversity by then came mostly from newly produced T cells.

V lost 8 bases and J lost 4, with 12 bases in between. This CDR3 spans 13 amino acids. Preparing the TCRbeta library involved the use of unique molecular identifiers. TCRdb reprocessed the PCR reads with MiXCR, giving one entry per CDR3 protein. The data contain roughly 340,000 distinct CDR3 sequences, about a sixth of them singletons. This clonotype was seen at least ten times. The antigen remains unidentified. The gene calls are TRBV12-3 or TRBV12-4 and TRBJ1-3; D gene unclear. This receptor was obtained from a male patient aged 2 to 10 who had a stem cell transplant for acute lymphoblastic leukemia, so the T cells may come from the graft donor. This sample comprised PBMCs, mostly from graft donor cells, obtained 360 days after TCRalphabeta/CD19-depleted stem cell transplant. CDR3 region: CASGLSSGNTIYF. CDR3 in DNA: TGTGCCAGCGGGCTATCCTCCGGAAACACCATATATTTT.